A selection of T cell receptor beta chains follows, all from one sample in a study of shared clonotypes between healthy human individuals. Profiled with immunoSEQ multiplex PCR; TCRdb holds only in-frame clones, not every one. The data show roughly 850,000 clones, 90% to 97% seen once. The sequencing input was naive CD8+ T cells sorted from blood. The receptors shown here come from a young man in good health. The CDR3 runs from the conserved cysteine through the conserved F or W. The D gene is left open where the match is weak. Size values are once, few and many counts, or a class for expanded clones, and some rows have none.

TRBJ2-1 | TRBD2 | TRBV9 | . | CASSVGSGLSSYNEQFF | TGTGCCAGCAGCGTGGGTAGCGGGTTGAGCTCCTACAATGAGCAGTTCTTC
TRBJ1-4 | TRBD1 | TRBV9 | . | CASSASGGHNEKLFF | TGTGCCAGCAGCGCCTCAGGGGGGCACAATGAAAAACTGTTTTTT
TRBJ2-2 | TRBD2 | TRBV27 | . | CATSSGSFPGELFF | TGTGCCACCTCTAGCGGGAGTTTTCCCGGGGAGCTGTTTTTT
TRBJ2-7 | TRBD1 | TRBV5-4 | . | CASSLDMDRGYEQYF | TGTGCCAGCAGCTTGGATATGGACAGGGGATACGAGCAGTACTTC
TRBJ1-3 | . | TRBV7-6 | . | CASSLAWGDLSGNTIYF | TGTGCCAGCAGCTTAGCGTGGGGGGACCTCTCTGGAAACACCATATATTTT
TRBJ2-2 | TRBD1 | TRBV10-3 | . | CAISGTTLGQIRTGELFF | TGTGCCATCAGTGGAACGACACTGGGACAGATACGCACCGGGGAGCTGTTTTTT
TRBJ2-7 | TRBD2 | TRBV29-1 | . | CSVETSGSSYEQYF | TGCAGCGTTGAAACTAGCGGTAGCTCCTACGAGCAGTACTTC
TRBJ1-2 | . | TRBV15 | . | CATSRARGANYGYTF | TGTGCCACCAGCAGAGCGCGGGGAGCTAACTATGGCTACACCTTC
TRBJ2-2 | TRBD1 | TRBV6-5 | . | CASSPGQGAIGELFF | TGTGCCAGCAGCCCGGGACAGGGGGCAATCGGGGAGCTGTTTTTT
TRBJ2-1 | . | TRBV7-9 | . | CASSPAGISYNEQFF | TGTGCCAGCAGCCCCGCGGGAATTTCCTACAATGAGCAGTTCTTC
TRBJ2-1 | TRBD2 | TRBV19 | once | CASSISAGVVNEQFF | TGTGCCAGTAGTATATCTGCGGGAGTGGTCAATGAGCAGTTCTTC
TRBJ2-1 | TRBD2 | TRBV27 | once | CASGPGLAGSTYNEQFF | TGTGCCAGCGGACCGGGACTAGCGGGATCAACCTACAATGAGCAGTTCTTC
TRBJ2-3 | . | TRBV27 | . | CASSLGIAPTDTQYF | TGTGCCAGCAGTTTAGGAATAGCGCCCACAGATACGCAGTATTTT
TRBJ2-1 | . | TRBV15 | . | CATRRSGDAYNEQFF | TGTGCCACCCGTCGCTCGGGGGATGCCTACAATGAGCAGTTCTTC
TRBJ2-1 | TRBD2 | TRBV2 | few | CAGTGTSDFAAYNEQFF | TGTGCCGGAACCGGGACTAGCGATTTTGCGGCCTACAATGAGCAGTTCTTC
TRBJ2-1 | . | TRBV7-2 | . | CASSLVGWNEQFF | TGTGCCAGCAGCTTAGTCGGGTGGAATGAGCAGTTCTTC